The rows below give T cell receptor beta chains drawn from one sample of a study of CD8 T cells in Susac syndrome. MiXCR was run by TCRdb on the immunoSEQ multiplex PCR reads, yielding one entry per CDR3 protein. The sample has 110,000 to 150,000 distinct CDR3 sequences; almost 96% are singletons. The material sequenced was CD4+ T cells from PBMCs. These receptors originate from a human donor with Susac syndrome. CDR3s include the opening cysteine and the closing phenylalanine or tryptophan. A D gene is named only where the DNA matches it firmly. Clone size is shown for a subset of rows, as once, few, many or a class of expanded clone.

CDR3aa: CASSQDQPWSSGNTIYF
CDR3nt: TGTGCCAGCAGCCAAGATCAGCCGTGGAGCTCTGGAAACACCATATATTTT
j_gene: TRBJ1-3
v_gene: TRBV3-1
d_gene: NA
abundance: NA

CDR3aa: CASSQVRGPDTQYF
CDR3nt: TGTGCCAGCAGCCAAGTGAGGGGGCCAGATACGCAGTATTTT
j_gene: TRBJ2-3
v_gene: TRBV3-1
d_gene: TRBD1
abundance: NA

CDR3aa: CSATRQSTDTQYF
CDR3nt: TGCAGTGCTACGAGACAGAGCACAGATACGCAGTATTTT
j_gene: TRBJ2-3
v_gene: TRBV20-1
d_gene: NA
abundance: NA

CDR3aa: CSALRGGRFKDTQYF
CDR3nt: TGCAGTGCATTGCGGGGGGGCCGGTTCAAGGATACGCAGTATTTT
j_gene: TRBJ2-3
v_gene: TRBV20-1
d_gene: TRBD2
abundance: NA

CDR3aa: CASSLAGDRVETQYF
CDR3nt: TGCGCCAGCAGCTTGGCCGGGGACAGGGTGGAGACCCAGTACTTC
j_gene: TRBJ2-5
v_gene: TRBV5-1
d_gene: TRBD1
abundance: once

CDR3aa: CASSVNGETYNEQFF
CDR3nt: TGTGCCAGCAGCGTAAATGGGGAAACCTACAATGAGCAGTTCTTC
j_gene: TRBJ2-1
v_gene: TRBV9
d_gene: NA
abundance: NA

CDR3aa: CASSGSGGTPYEQYF
CDR3nt: TGTGCCAGCAGCGGAAGCGGGGGGACGCCCTACGAGCAGTACTTC
j_gene: TRBJ2-7
v_gene: TRBV3-1
d_gene: TRBD2
abundance: NA

CDR3aa: CASAGPLSYNEQFF
CDR3nt: TGTGCCAGCGCCGGCCCCCTCTCCTACAATGAGCAGTTCTTC
j_gene: TRBJ2-1
v_gene: TRBV28
d_gene: NA
abundance: NA

CDR3aa: CASSATGMGGYTF
CDR3nt: TGTGCCAGCAGCGCTACAGGGATGGGTGGCTACACCTTC
j_gene: TRBJ1-2
v_gene: TRBV9
d_gene: NA
abundance: NA

CDR3aa: CASSPVGVRQGGTPLHF
CDR3nt: TGTGCCAGCAGCCCCGTAGGGGTTCGACAGGGGGGTACACCCCTCCACTTT
j_gene: TRBJ1-6
v_gene: TRBV12-3/TRBV12-4
d_gene: TRBD1
abundance: NA

CDR3aa: CASSVGPGQGTYEQYF
CDR3nt: TGTGCCAGCAGCGTAGGACCAGGACAGGGGACCTACGAGCAGTACTTC
j_gene: TRBJ2-7
v_gene: TRBV9
d_gene: TRBD1
abundance: NA

CDR3aa: CASSHPETSGNNEQFF
CDR3nt: TGTGCCAGCAGCCATCCCGAGACTAGCGGAAACAATGAGCAGTTCTTC
j_gene: TRBJ2-1
v_gene: TRBV3-1
d_gene: TRBD2
abundance: NA

CDR3aa: CATSDPAGETQYF
CDR3nt: TGTGCCACCAGTGATCCGGCCGGGGAGACCCAGTACTTC
j_gene: TRBJ2-5
v_gene: TRBV24-1
d_gene: NA
abundance: NA

CDR3aa: CASSSQPGGSYGYTF
CDR3nt: TGTGCCAGCAGCTCCCAGCCCGGTGGCAGCTATGGCTACACCTTC
j_gene: TRBJ1-2
v_gene: TRBV9
d_gene: NA
abundance: NA

CDR3aa: CSARPWTGTYEQYF
CDR3nt: TGCAGTGCTAGACCCTGGACAGGGACCTACGAGCAGTACTTC
j_gene: TRBJ2-7
v_gene: TRBV20-1
d_gene: TRBD1
abundance: NA

CDR3aa: CASSEYREVGELFF
CDR3nt: TGTGCCAGCAGTGAGTACAGAGAAGTCGGGGAGCTGTTTTTT
j_gene: TRBJ2-2
v_gene: TRBV25-1
d_gene: NA
abundance: NA

CDR3aa: CAISGGYEQYF
CDR3nt: TGTGCCATCAGTGGAGGGTACGAGCAGTACTTC
j_gene: TRBJ2-7
v_gene: TRBV10-3
d_gene: NA
abundance: NA

CDR3aa: CSANPSGQGFADTQYF
CDR3nt: TGCAGTGCTAACCCCTCGGGACAAGGCTTCGCAGATACGCAGTATTTT
j_gene: TRBJ2-3
v_gene: TRBV20-1
d_gene: NA
abundance: NA

CDR3aa: CASSESPGLTYEQYF
CDR3nt: TGCGCCAGCAGTGAGTCACCGGGACTAACGTACGAGCAGTACTTC
j_gene: TRBJ2-7
v_gene: TRBV10-1
d_gene: TRBD2
abundance: NA

CDR3aa: CASSPAREGRDNEQFF
CDR3nt: TGCGCCAGCAGCCCCGCTCGGGAGGGCCGTGACAATGAGCAGTTCTTC
j_gene: TRBJ2-1
v_gene: TRBV4-1
d_gene: TRBD2
abundance: NA

CDR3aa: CSVEWGHWNTEAFF
CDR3nt: TGCAGCGTTGAGTGGGGACATTGGAACACTGAAGCTTTCTTT
j_gene: TRBJ1-1
v_gene: TRBV29-1
d_gene: NA
abundance: once

CDR3aa: CSASGGAVRTETQYF
CDR3nt: TGCAGTGCTAGCGGGGGGGCCGTTCGGACGGAGACCCAGTACTTC
j_gene: TRBJ2-5
v_gene: TRBV20-1
d_gene: TRBD2
abundance: NA

CDR3aa: CASSSLAVLYNEQFF
CDR3nt: TGTGCCAGCAGCTCACTAGCGGTTCTCTACAATGAGCAGTTCTTC
j_gene: TRBJ2-1
v_gene: TRBV6-2/TRBV6-3
d_gene: TRBD2
abundance: NA

CDR3aa: CASSAEKGVEQYF
CDR3nt: TGCGCCAGCAGCGCGGAAAAGGGGGTCGAGCAGTACTTC
j_gene: TRBJ2-7
v_gene: TRBV5-1
d_gene: NA
abundance: NA

CDR3aa: CASSLSMNTEAFF
CDR3nt: TGTGCCAGCAGTTTATCCATGAACACTGAAGCTTTCTTT
j_gene: TRBJ1-1
v_gene: TRBV27
d_gene: NA
abundance: few

CDR3aa: CASSHGTPWPAFF
CDR3nt: TGTGCCAGCAGCCACGGAACTCCTTGGCCAGCTTTCTTT
j_gene: TRBJ1-1
v_gene: TRBV3-1
d_gene: NA
abundance: NA

CDR3aa: CASSLTGGGEQPQHF
CDR3nt: TGCGCCAGCAGCTTGACAGGGGGCGGGGAGCAGCCCCAGCATTTT
j_gene: TRBJ1-5
v_gene: TRBV5-1
d_gene: TRBD1
abundance: once

CDR3aa: CASSARDYNNEQFF
CDR3nt: TGTGCCAGCTCAGCACGGGACTATAACAATGAGCAGTTCTTC
j_gene: TRBJ2-1
v_gene: TRBV18
d_gene: TRBD2
abundance: NA